A single sample is the source of the 13 T cell receptor beta chains below, sequenced in a study of patients and donors after allogeneic stem cell transplantation. From the RT-PCR reads, TCRdb called clonotypes with MiXCR, one entry per CDR3 protein. The repertoire includes about 960,000 distinct CDR3 sequences, roughly 18% of them detected once, and 5% to 6.5% sits in the top ten. The sequencing input was blood, either unsorted or a sorted T cell fraction (not recorded which). These receptors all come from a human donor who was either an allogeneic HSCT recipient or a stem cell or donor lymphocyte infusion donor (not recorded which). It is not recorded whose cells these are; they may come from a transplant donor.

V usage is TRBV7-3 and J usage is TRBJ2-3, with 15 bases aligning to TRBD2. The trim removed 5 bases at V and 4 bases at J, leaving 4 bases unmatched. The germline gives CDR1 SGHTA, CDR2 FQGTGA. This CDR3 spans 16 amino acids. The CDR3 DNA follows: TGTGCCAGCAGCCAACGGACTAGCGGGGGGGCAGATACGCAGTATTTT. Residues: CASSQRTSGGADTQYF.

This clonotype came up a few times. This rearrangement joins TRBV5-1 to TRBJ2-7; no clear D. This CDR3 contains 15 residues. Between the trimmed V and J ends, which lost 0 bases and 1 base, there was a span of 11 bases. The germline CDR1 and CDR2 sequences are SGHRS and YFSETQ. The CDR3: CASSLVAAGSYEQYF. CDR3 nucleotides: TGCGCCAGCAGCTTGGTGGCAGCCGGATCCTACGAGCAGTACTTC.

This clonotype has at least ten counts. The chain links TRBV15 to TRBJ1-4, with 11 bases matching TRBD1. The V segment lost 3 bases and the J segment 7 bases; nucleotides outside the gene matches: 1. The CDR3 covers 14 residues. Germline V CDR1 and CDR2: LNHNV, YYDKDF (reference sequence). CDR3 amino acids: CATSRDRGLEKLFF. DNA of the CDR3: TGTGCCACCAGCAGGGACAGGGGGCTTGAAAAACTGTTTTTT. Variable domain in full (rest from reference TRBV15 and TRBJ1-4): DAMVIQNPRYQVTQFGKPVTLSCSQTLNHNVMYWYQQKSSQAPKLLFHYYDKDFNNEADTPDNFQSRRPNTSFCFLDIRSPGLGDTAMYLCATSRDRGLEKLFFGSGTQLSVL.

The genes are TRBV12-5 and TRBJ2-1; D is unclear. The V end lost 0 bases, the J end lost 0 bases, and 6 bases lay between the germline ends. The germline gives CDR1 LGHNT, CDR2 FRNRAP. The CDR3 is 15 amino acids. DNA of the CDR3: TGTGCTAGTGGTTTGGTCCAGGTCTCCTACAATGAGCAGTTCTTC. Translated, it gives CASGLVQVSYNEQFF. The whole variable domain, filled in from reference TRBV12-5 and TRBJ2-1, reads DARVTQTPRHKVTEMGQEVTMRCQPILGHNTVFWYRQTMMQGLELLAYFRNRAPLDDSGMPKDRFSAEMPDATLATLKIQPSEPRDSAVYFCASGLVQVSYNEQFFGPGTRLTVL.

This clonotype was counted between two and nine times. The V gene is TRBV5-1, the J gene TRBJ2-3; no clear D gene. The length of the CDR3 is 14 residues. Germline V gene data show CDR1 as SGHRS and CDR2 as YFSETQ. Deletions cut 0 bases from V and 2 bases from J, with 7 bases between. The chain's CDR3 is CASSLVQNTDTQYF. The CDR3 DNA sequence: TGCGCCAGCAGCTTGGTTCAGAACACAGATACGCAGTATTTT.

This clonotype was found many times. The J gene is TRBJ1-5, the V gene TRBV12-3 or TRBV12-4; perhaps TRBD1 as D (6 bases). The CDR3 sequence is 14 residues long. V was clipped by 1 base and J by 8 bases, with 12 bases between them. CDR3 DNA sequence: TGTGCCAGCAGTTTAGAGGGGGGCGCGGAGCCCCAGCATTTT. Translating gives CASSLEGGAEPQHF.

This clonotype was observed at least ten times. The chain has TRBV29-1 and TRBJ2-3; 7 nucleotides line up with TRBD1. With V trimmed by 1 base and J by 5 bases, 9 bases remained unmatched. CDR1 and CDR2 (germline): SQVTM, ANQGSEA. CDR3 length: 15 amino acids. CDR3 sequence (DNA): TGCAGCGTTGAAGGAAGGACAGGTGCGATAGATACGCAGTATTTT. Protein product: CSVEGRTGAIDTQYF.

The table lists this clonotype with a few counts. The gene calls are TRBV6-5 and TRBJ2-5; the match to TRBD2 covers 8 bases. Germline loops: CDR1 MNHEY, CDR2 SVGAGI. The CDR3 sequence is 17 residues long. V was clipped by 4 bases and J by 1 base; unmatched bases: 11. CDR3 protein: CASSFAGLAGLQETQYF. For the CDR3, the DNA is TGTGCCAGCAGTTTTGCGGGTCTAGCGGGCCTCCAAGAGACCCAGTACTTC.

The genes are TRBV4-1 and TRBJ1-6; a weak D match, TRBD1 (5 bases). The CDR3 has 15 amino acids. Trimming took 3 bases from V and 9 from J, leaving 15 bases between them. The V gene's germline CDR1 is MGHRA and CDR2 YSYEKL. CDR3: CASSHRLGLGSPLHF. CDR3 DNA: TGCGCCAGCAGCCATCGCCTGGGGCTTGGTTCACCCCTCCACTTT.

CDR3 DNA sequence: TGCAGTGCTAGCGGGGGGCAGAAAGACTCCTACAATGAGCAGTTCTTC. Amino acids: CSASGGQKDSYNEQFF. This chain uses TRBV20-1 with TRBJ2-1; maybe TRBD2 (7 bases). Trimming left V 3 bases short and J 0 bases short, with 15 bases between. Per the germline V gene, CDR1 is DFQATT and CDR2 is SNEGSKA (reference sequence). The CDR3 is made up of 16 amino acids.

Only a few counts were recorded for this clonotype. The chain is built from TRBV24-1 and TRBJ2-3; TRBD2 aligns across 8 bases. The CDR3 is made up of 16 amino acids. Germline CDR1 reads KGHDR; CDR2 reads SFDVKD. With V trimmed by 6 bases and J by 4 bases, 11 bases remained unmatched. The CDR3 nucleotides read TGTGCCACCAGTTTAGGTAGCGGGACGGTTGCAGATACGCAGTATTTT. This codes for CATSLGSGTVADTQYF.

The sample holds a few counts of this clonotype. The chain uses TRBV12-3 or TRBV12-4 and TRBJ1-1; possibly TRBD1 for D (5 bases). The ends were cut back, 4 bases at V and 4 bases at J, with 13 bases in the middle. The CDR3 has 14 residues. For the CDR3, the DNA is TGTGCCAGCAGTTCGGGACTCCTGGGCACTGAAGCTTTCTTT. As protein: CASSSGLLGTEAFF.

V usage is TRBV7-8 and J usage is TRBJ2-5; either TRBD1 or TRBD2 may fit D (5 bases each). Trimming shortened V by 1 base and J by 5 bases, and 14 bases separated the two germline ends. CDR3 length equals 15 residues. CDR1 is SGHVS, CDR2 FQNEAQ, per germline. CDR3 in amino acids: CASSLESRGSETQYF. CDR3 in DNA: TGTGCCAGCAGCTTAGAGTCGAGGGGATCGGAGACCCAGTACTTC.